The clone carrying this TCR beta chain occurred a few times. The antigen is unknown. V was cut by 6 bases and J by 3 bases, with 8 bases left in between. CDR1 and CDR2 from the germline V gene are MDHEN and SYDVKM. This CDR3 comprises 12 residues. A 10 ml volume of fresh peripheral blood provided the PBMCs. This sample is drawn from a study of Graves' ophthalmopathy and Graves' hyperthyroidism. Study results and caveats: Classification of ophthalmopathy versus stable hyperthyroidism by a 13-signature model yielded 85% to 90% sensitivity and just over 80% specificity.

Amplification of TCR beta CDR3 regions used RNA transcripts. HTBI-primed RT-PCR formed the first round, and a multiplex PCR formed the second. Each CDR3 protein gets one entry after TCRdb re-called the multiplex PCR reads with MiXCR. The table records hundreds of thousands of distinct CDR3 sequences, about 20% of them present only once. The clonotype comes from a woman aged 18-29 years with stable Graves' hyperthyroidism. Some clones in this sample may be carry-over from other donors' samples. Sequencing input: peripheral blood. This sequence joins TRBV28 and TRBJ1-1; D gene unclear. The CDR3 loop reads CASRPGHTEAFF. CDR3 bases: TGTGCCAGCAGGCCCGGGCACACTGAAGCTTTCTTT.